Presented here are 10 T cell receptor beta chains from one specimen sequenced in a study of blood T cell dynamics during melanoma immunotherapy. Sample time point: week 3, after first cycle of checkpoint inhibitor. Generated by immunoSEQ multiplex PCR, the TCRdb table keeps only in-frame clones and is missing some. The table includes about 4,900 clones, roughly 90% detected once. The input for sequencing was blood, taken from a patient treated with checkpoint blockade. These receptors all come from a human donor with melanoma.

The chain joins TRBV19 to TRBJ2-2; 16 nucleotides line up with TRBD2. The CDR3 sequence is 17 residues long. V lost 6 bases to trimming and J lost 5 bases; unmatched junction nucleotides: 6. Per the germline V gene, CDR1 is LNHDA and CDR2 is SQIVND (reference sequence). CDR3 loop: CASSLGTSGRATGELFF. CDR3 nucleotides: TGTGCCAGTAGCCTCGGGACTAGCGGGAGGGCAACCGGGGAGCTGTTTTTT.

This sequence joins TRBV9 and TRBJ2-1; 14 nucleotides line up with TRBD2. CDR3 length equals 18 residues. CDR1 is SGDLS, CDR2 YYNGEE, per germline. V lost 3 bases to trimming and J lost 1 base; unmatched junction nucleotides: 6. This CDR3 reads CASSGGLAGAPSYNEQFF. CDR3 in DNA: TGTGCCAGCAGCGGGGGACTAGCGGGAGCGCCGTCCTACAATGAGCAGTTCTTC.

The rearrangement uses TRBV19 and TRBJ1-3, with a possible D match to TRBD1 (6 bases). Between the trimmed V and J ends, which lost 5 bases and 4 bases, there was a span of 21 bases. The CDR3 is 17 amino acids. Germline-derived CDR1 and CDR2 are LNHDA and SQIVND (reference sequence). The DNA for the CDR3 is TGTGCCAGTAGTGCTTCAAGGGGGGGCTTAAGAGGAAACACCATATATTTT. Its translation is CASSASRGGLRGNTIYF.

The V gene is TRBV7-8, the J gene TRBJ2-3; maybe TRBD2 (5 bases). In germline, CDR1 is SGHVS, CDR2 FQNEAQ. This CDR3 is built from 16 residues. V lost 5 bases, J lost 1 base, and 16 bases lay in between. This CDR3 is CASSLGASGRTDTQYF. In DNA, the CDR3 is TGTGCCAGCAGCCTAGGAGCCAGCGGCCGCACAGATACGCAGTATTTT.

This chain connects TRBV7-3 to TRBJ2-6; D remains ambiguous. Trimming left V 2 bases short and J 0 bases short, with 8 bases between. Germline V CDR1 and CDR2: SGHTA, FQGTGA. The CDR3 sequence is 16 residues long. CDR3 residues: CASSLPLSSGANVLTF. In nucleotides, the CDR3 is TGTGCCAGCAGCTTACCCTTATCCTCTGGGGCCAACGTCCTGACTTTC.

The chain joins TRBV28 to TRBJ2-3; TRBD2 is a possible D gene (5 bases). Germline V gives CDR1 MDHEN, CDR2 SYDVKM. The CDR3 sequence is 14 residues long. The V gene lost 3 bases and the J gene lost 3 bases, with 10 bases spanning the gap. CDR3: CASSFARATDTQYF. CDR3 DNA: TGTGCCAGCAGTTTTGCGAGGGCTACAGATACGCAGTATTTT.

The CDR3 sequence: CASSQGTGPSYEQYF. The CDR3 DNA reads TGCGCCAGCAGCCAAGGTACAGGGCCATCCTACGAGCAGTACTTC. The chain is built from TRBV4-1 and TRBJ2-7; maybe TRBD1 (6 bases). This CDR3 comprises 15 residues. V shed 1 base and J shed 1 base, with 11 bases lying between them. Per germline, CDR1 MGHRA and CDR2 YSYEKL.

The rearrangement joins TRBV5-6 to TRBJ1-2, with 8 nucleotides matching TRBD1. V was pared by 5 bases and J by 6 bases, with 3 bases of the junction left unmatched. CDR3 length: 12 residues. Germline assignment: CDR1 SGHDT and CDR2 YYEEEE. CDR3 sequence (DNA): TGTGCCAGCAGGTCAGGGGGCCATGGCTACACCTTC. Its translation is CASRSGGHGYTF.

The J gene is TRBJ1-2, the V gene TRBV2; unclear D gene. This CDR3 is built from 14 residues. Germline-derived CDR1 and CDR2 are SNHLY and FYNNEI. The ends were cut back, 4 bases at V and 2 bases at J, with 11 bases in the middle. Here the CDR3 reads CASSGPGSNYGYTF. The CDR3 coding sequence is TGTGCCAGCAGTGGGCCAGGATCGAACTATGGCTACACCTTC.

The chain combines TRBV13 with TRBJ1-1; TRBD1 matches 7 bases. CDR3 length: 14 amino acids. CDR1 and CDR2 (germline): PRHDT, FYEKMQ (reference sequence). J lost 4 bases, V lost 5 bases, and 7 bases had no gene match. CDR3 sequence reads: CASSTRQGITEAFF. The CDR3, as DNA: TGTGCCAGCAGCACGCGACAGGGAATCACTGAAGCTTTCTTT.